A selection of T cell receptor beta chains follows, all from one sample in a study of a mutant IDH1 vaccine in newly diagnosed glioma. These receptors have no known antigen. The table came from immunoSEQ multiplex PCR; TCRdb's copy has only in-frame clones and leaves some out. Among 95,000 to 120,000 clones listed, about nine tenths were seen once. This sample comprised PBMCs, obtained from a glioma patient whose treatment included an IDH1 peptide vaccine. These receptors were collected from a woman aged 45-59 years with glioma. The CDR3 runs from the conserved cysteine through the conserved F or W. A D gene is named only where the DNA matches it firmly. A row's size may be missing; if present it is once, few, many or a size class.

16 TRBJ2-1 TRBD2 TRBV9 - TGTGCCAGCAGCGTAGAAGCGGGGCCCTCCTACAATGAGCAGTTCTTC CASSVEAGPSYNEQFF
17 TRBJ1-3 - TRBV7-6 - TGTGCCAGCAGCTTAGAGTCTTGGGGTTACTCTGGAAACACCATATATTTT CASSLESWGYSGNTIYF
14 TRBJ1-5 TRBD1 TRBV6-6 - TGTGCCAGCACTTATAGGGGGCGGGATCAGCCCCAGCATTTT CASTYRGRDQPQHF
14 TRBJ1-4 - TRBV5-1 - TGCGCCAGCAGCCCCGGGACAAAGAATGAAAAACTGTTTTTT CASSPGTKNEKLFF
17 TRBJ1-1 - TRBV28 - TGTGCCAGCAGTACTACCCACTGGGCTGCTACGAGCACTGAAGCTTTCTTT CASSTTHWAATSTEAFF
16 TRBJ2-7 - TRBV2 - TGTGCCAGCAGTGAAGGGCAGGGCCGCCTTTCCTACGAGCAGTACTTC CASSEGQGRLSYEQYF
14 TRBJ2-4 - TRBV28 - TGTGCCAGCAGTTTACCGCCCGTCTCAAACATTCAGTACTTC CASSLPPVSNIQYF
16 TRBJ2-2 - TRBV7-3 - TGTGCCAGCAGCCGGACGGTGGGCACAAACACCGGGGAGCTGTTTTTT CASSRTVGTNTGELFF
14 TRBJ2-2 - TRBV5-4 - TGTGCCAGCAGCCCACAGGACAGCACCGGGGAGCTGTTTTTT CASSPQDSTGELFF
15 TRBJ2-7 - TRBV13 - TGTGCCAGCAGCCCCACTCGCGAATACTCCTACGAGCAGTACTTC CASSPTREYSYEQYF
12 TRBJ1-5 - TRBV19 once TGTGCCAGCCGTGGCAGCGGCCCCTCCCAGCATTTT CASRGSGPSQHF
18 TRBJ2-1 - TRBV19 - TGTGCCAGTAGTCGACCCAGACTAGGGGATCGCCGAAACAATGAGCAGTTCTTC CASSRPRLGDRRNNEQFF
15 TRBJ2-1 - TRBV9 - TGTGCCAGCAGCGGAGCGGGACAATCCTACAATGAGCAGTTCTTC CASSGAGQSYNEQFF
14 TRBJ2-1 - TRBV13 - TGTGCCAGCCGCCGGGCCGACGGGGGCAATGAGCAGTTCTTC CASRRADGGNEQFF
20 TRBJ2-1 TRBD2 TRBV7-8 - TGTGCCAGCAGCTTGCCCAGGGGCGGGAGCGGGACTAGCGGGAGGAATGAGCAGTTCTTC CASSLPRGGSGTSGRNEQFF
10 TRBJ2-7 - TRBV27 - TGTGCCAGCAGTTTATACGAGCAGTACTTC CASSLYEQYF
15 TRBJ2-5 TRBD2 TRBV28 - TGTGCCAGCAGTGTAGCGGGGGTTTACCAAGAGACCCAGTACTTC CASSVAGVYQETQYF
14 TRBJ2-3 - TRBV25-1 - TGTGCCAGCAGCTCGACAGGTAGCACAGATACGCAGTATTTT CASSSTGSTDTQYF
14 TRBJ2-3 - TRBV6-5 once TGTGCCAGCAGCCAGACAGACGCGCGAGATACGCAGTATTTT CASSQTDARDTQYF
14 TRBJ2-7 - TRBV5-1 - TGCGCCAGCAGCTTCACCGGGACAATCTACGAGCAGTACTTC CASSFTGTIYEQYF
14 TRBJ1-2 - TRBV28 - TGTGCCAGCAGCGTGATCAGGGGAGACTATGGCTACACCTTC CASSVIRGDYGYTF
17 TRBJ2-3 - TRBV7-2 - TGTGCCAGCAGCTTCCCAAGGACCCTCCAGAGACACATAACGCAGTATTTT CASSFPRTLQRHITQYF
14 TRBJ2-1 TRBD2 TRBV5-1 - TGCGCCAGCAGTGGACTAGCGGCCTACAATGAGCAGTTCTTC CASSGLAAYNEQFF
14 TRBJ2-3 - TRBV18 - TGTGCCAGCTCAAATCAGCGGAGCACAGATACGCAGTATTTT CASSNQRSTDTQYF
13 TRBJ2-1 TRBD1 TRBV10-3 - TGTGCCATCCGGGACAGCTTATACAATGAGCAGTTCTTC CAIRDSLYNEQFF
13 TRBJ1-1 - TRBV6-5 - TGTGCCAGCAGTTCAGGGACTAACACTGAAGCTTTCTTT CASSSGTNTEAFF
13 TRBJ2-1 - TRBV6-4 - TGTGCCGGCCTAAAAGGACGGGGTGGTGAGCAGTTCTTC CAGLKGRGGEQFF
14 TRBJ1-1 - TRBV10-1 - TGCGCCAGCAGTGAGTCGAGCGGGAGTCCTGAAGCTTTCTTT CASSESSGSPEAFF
16 TRBJ2-3 - TRBV12-5 - TGTGCTAGTGGTTTGGTTGTTGGGGACCACACAGATACGCAGTATTTT CASGLVVGDHTDTQYF
14 TRBJ1-5 TRBD1 TRBV19 many TGTGCCAGTAGTAGGGGACAGGGCAATCAGCCCCAGCATTTT CASSRGQGNQPQHF
15 TRBJ2-5 - TRBV28 - TGTGCCAGCAGTTCACTAATGGAGGGCAAAGAGACCCAGTACTTC CASSSLMEGKETQYF
13 TRBJ2-5 - TRBV2 - TGTGCCAGCAGTGAGAACAGCGACGAGACCCAGTACTTC CASSENSDETQYF
12 TRBJ2-1 - TRBV28 - TGTGCCAGCAGTTTTGGCGGGAATCCTCAGTTCTTC CASSFGGNPQFF